A selection of T cell receptor beta chains follows, all from one sample in a study of T cell changes during pregnancy in multiple sclerosis. Some clones are missing from TCRdb's copy, which holds only in-frame ones; the method was immunoSEQ multiplex PCR. Of about 53,000 clones listed, roughly 90% were seen once; the top ten hold less than 4%. The sample here was CD8+ T cells from peripheral blood mononuclear cells, taken before pregnancy. These receptors all come from a female donor with multiple sclerosis, enrolled in a pregnancy study. CDR3s include the opening cysteine and the closing phenylalanine or tryptophan. A D gene is named only where the DNA matches it firmly. Part of the rows lack a size; the others show once, few, many or a class for expanded clones.

V	D	J	size	DNA	CDR3
TRBV4-2	NA	TRBJ2-1	NA	TGTGCCAGCAGCCCGTCGACGGAGAATTCCTACAATGAGCAGTTCTTC	CASSPSTENSYNEQFF
TRBV6-4	TRBD2	TRBJ2-3	NA	TGTGCCAGCAGTGTCTTAGCGGGGGGCACAGATACGCAGTATTTT	CASSVLAGGTDTQYF
TRBV6-4	TRBD2	TRBJ2-3	medium-sized	TGTGCCAGCAGTGAGCGGGGGGGCACAGATACGCAGTATTTT	CASSERGGTDTQYF
TRBV19	NA	TRBJ2-3	NA	TGTGCCAGTACCCTAGGAGGGTTCCCAGATACGCAGTATTTT	CASTLGGFPDTQYF
TRBV29-1	NA	TRBJ1-2	NA	TGCAGCGTCGCAAGTCCTTCAGGGGTGGGTGGCTACACCTTC	CSVASPSGVGGYTF
TRBV6-4	TRBD2	TRBJ2-3	NA	TGTGCCAGCAGTGGGGGAGCGGGGGACACAGATACGCAGTATTTT	CASSGGAGDTDTQYF
TRBV4-3	NA	TRBJ2-7	NA	TGCGCCAGCAGCCATCGGGGTAACTCCTACGAGCAGTACTTC	CASSHRGNSYEQYF
TRBV9	TRBD1	TRBJ2-7	NA	TGTGCCAGCAGCGCCGTCGCCGGGACAGGGGGCACCGAGCAGTACTTC	CASSAVAGTGGTEQYF
TRBV29-1	TRBD1	TRBJ2-2	few	TGCAGCGTTGAAGATCCTACAGGGGACGAAAACACCGGGGAGCTGTTTTTT	CSVEDPTGDENTGELFF
TRBV15	NA	TRBJ2-2	NA	TGTGCCACCAGCAGCCCCCCGGGGGTAATCAAGACCGGGGAGCTGTTTTTT	CATSSPPGVIKTGELFF
TRBV9	TRBD1	TRBJ2-5	NA	TGTGCCAGCAGCGGACCGGGACAGGGGGCGATGACCCAGTACTTC	CASSGPGQGAMTQYF
TRBV7-8	TRBD1	TRBJ1-5	NA	TGTGCCAGCAGCTCTATAGAGGACAGGGAGAATCAGCCCCAGCATTTT	CASSSIEDRENQPQHF
TRBV19	NA	TRBJ1-3	NA	TGTGCCGCTAGCACAGGGAGAAACACCATATATTTT	CAASTGRNTIYF
TRBV7-2	TRBD2	TRBJ2-7	NA	TGTGCCAGCAGCTTCGCCCTAGCGGGGGGCCCCTACGAGCAGTACTTC	CASSFALAGGPYEQYF
TRBV7-8	NA	TRBJ1-2	NA	TGTGCCAGCAGCTTAGCGTCAGGGTCCTATGGCTACACCTTC	CASSLASGSYGYTF
TRBV9	TRBD2	TRBJ2-1	NA	TGTGCCAGCAGCGGCCAGAAAGGGACTAACAATGAGCAGTTCTTC	CASSGQKGTNNEQFF
TRBV9	NA	TRBJ2-2	NA	TGTGCCAGCAGCGTAGCTATAGGGGGTGACACCGGGGAGCTGTTTTTT	CASSVAIGGDTGELFF
TRBV6-5	NA	TRBJ2-7	NA	TGTGCCAGCAGTCAGAGGGCCGCGACCTACGAGCAGTACTTC	CASSQRAATYEQYF
TRBV4-1	NA	TRBJ1-6	NA	TGCGCCAGCGGGGGGGAAAATTCACCCCTCCACTTT	CASGGENSPLHF
TRBV10-1	NA	TRBJ1-4	NA	TGCGCCAGCCTAGGCGCTCTCAATGAAAAACTGTTTTTT	CASLGALNEKLFF
TRBV19	NA	TRBJ1-5	many	TGTGCCAGTAGTATAGACTTTACAGGGTTCCTTCAGCCCCAGCATTTT	CASSIDFTGFLQPQHF
TRBV4-1	TRBD2	TRBJ2-7	NA	TGCGCCAGCAGCCAAGATCGGACTAGCGGGGACTACGAGCAGTACTTC	CASSQDRTSGDYEQYF